A single sample gave rise to the 32 T cell receptor beta chains below, sequenced in a study of cytomegalovirus exposure and HLA in healthy donors. PCR involved 60 Vbeta and 13 Jbeta primers. Repertoires were generated with immunoSEQ multiplex PCR, while TCRdb's copy carries only in-frame clones and drops some. The table lists a few hundred thousand clones, around 89% of them singletons. Specimen: PBMCs. The receptors come from a woman aged 18 to 35 in good health and CMV-seronegative.

V is TRBV14 and J is TRBJ2-7, with D uncertain. The CDR3 runs 16 residues. CDR1 and CDR2 from the germline V gene are SGHDN and FVKESK. Trimming cost V 0 bases and J 2 bases, with 14 bases left between them. CDR3 nucleotide sequence: TGTGCCAGCAGCCAAGATTTAGCCTCGATCCCCTACGAGCAGTACTTC. Translating gives CASSQDLASIPYEQYF.

The count of this clone is one. The gene calls are TRBV28 and TRBJ1-1; D is unclear. CDR1 is MDHEN and CDR2 is SYDVKM in the germline V gene. The CDR3 is 16 amino acids. Trimming removed 8 bases from V and 0 bases from J, with 19 bases in between. The CDR3 DNA reads as TGTGCCAGCGTCCCTCAGGAGGCGCTTATGAACACTGAAGCTTTCTTT. Translation: CASVPQEALMNTEAFF.

This clone was observed a single time. The chain uses TRBV29-1 and TRBJ1-1; no firm D call. This CDR3 has 13 residues. CDR1 is SQVTM, CDR2 ANQGSEA, per germline. Trimming removed 1 base at V and 0 bases at J, with 6 bases between. The CDR3 sequence: CSVEVLLNTEAFF. The CDR3 DNA reads TGCAGCGTTGAAGTCCTGTTGAACACTGAAGCTTTCTTT.

The sample holds one count of this clone. The CDR3 DNA follows: TGCGCCAGCAGCTTGGCTCTTCAGTGGTGGGATACGCAGTATTTT. Protein sequence: CASSLALQWWDTQYF. The rearrangement links TRBV5-1 to TRBJ2-3; the D is unclear. The CDR3 covers 15 residues. The V gene's germline CDR1 is SGHRS and CDR2 YFSETQ. The V end lost 0 bases, the J end lost 6 bases, and 14 bases lay between the germline ends. The variable domain in full, with the rest retrieved from reference TRBV5-1 and TRBJ2-3, is KAGVTQTPRYLIKTRGQQVTLSCSPISGHRSVSWYQQTPGQGLQFLFEYFSETQRNKGNFPGRFSGRQFSNSRSEMNVSTLELGDSALYLCASSLALQWWDTQYFGPGTRLTVL.

The rearrangement uses TRBV9 and TRBJ2-3; 10 bases map to TRBD2. Germline V gives CDR1 SGDLS, CDR2 YYNGEE. J gave up 1 base and V 1 base, and 3 bases lay outside the gene matches. The CDR3 is 16 amino acids. CDR3 protein: CASSVIGTSGTDTQYF. The CDR3, as DNA: TGTGCCAGCAGCGTAATCGGGACTAGCGGCACAGATACGCAGTATTTT.

The J gene is TRBJ2-1, the V gene TRBV7-3; 11 bases fit TRBD2. Per the germline V gene, CDR1 is SGHTA and CDR2 is FQGTGA. The CDR3 is 15 amino acids. V lost 5 bases and J lost 9; bases outside the gene matches: 9. CDR3 in DNA: TGTGCCAGCAGCAAGTTCGTTGGACTAGCGGGTGAGCAGTTCTTC. Translated, it gives CASSKFVGLAGEQFF.

The chain uses TRBV28 and TRBJ2-7; unclear D gene. Germline-derived CDR1 and CDR2 are MDHEN and SYDVKM. V was pared by 3 bases and J by 2 bases, with 11 bases between. CDR3 length equals 14 residues. The CDR3 nucleotides read TGTGCCAGCAGTTTCACAGTTCTTACCTACGAGCAGTACTTC. This sequence encodes CASSFTVLTYEQYF.

V gene TRBV19 combines with J gene TRBJ2-7, with a weak D call TRBD1 (5 bases). Trimming removed 7 bases from V and 3 bases from J, with 13 bases in between. The CDR3 is made up of 13 amino acids. CDR1 is LNHDA, CDR2 SQIVND, per germline (reference sequence). The CDR3 loop reads CASKVQGGYEQYF. CDR3 coding DNA: TGTGCCAGTAAGGTCCAGGGCGGCTACGAGCAGTACTTC.

The chain employs TRBV27 and TRBJ1-1; TRBD1 agrees at 10 bases. Germline CDR1 is MNHEY and CDR2 is SMNVEV (reference sequence). V gave up 5 bases and J gave up 7 bases; unmatched junction bases: 4. The CDR3 runs to 13 residues. The CDR3: CASSRQGASEAFF. CDR3 in DNA: TGTGCCAGCAGTAGACAGGGGGCCAGTGAAGCTTTCTTT.

This clone occurred once. The V gene is TRBV5-1, the J gene TRBJ2-2; 7 nucleotides agree with TRBD1. The junction had 3 bases not matched to a gene; V was cut back by 1 base and J by 6 bases. The CDR3 contains 14 residues. Per germline, CDR1 SGHRS and CDR2 YFSETQ. DNA of the CDR3: TGCGCCAGCAGCTTGCAGGGGGTGGCCGGGGAGCTGTTTTTT. This codes for CASSLQGVAGELFF.

The CDR3 nucleotides are TGTGCCAGCAGCTTAGACCGGACAAGGGGTTACGGTGAAGCTTTCTTT. Amino acid sequence: CASSLDRTRGYGEAFF. The J gene is TRBJ1-1, the V gene TRBV11-2, with D tentatively TRBD1 (5 bases). This CDR3 has 16 amino acids. Germline CDR1 and CDR2: SGHAT and FQNNGV. Trimming took off 0 bases at V and 7 bases at J, with 18 bases between the two ends.

This CDR3 is CASSFPGLAGHDTQYF. CDR3 nucleotides: TGTGCCAGCAGCTTCCCGGGACTAGCGGGGCACGATACGCAGTATTTT. The gene calls are TRBV11-2 and TRBJ2-3, with 13 bases aligning to TRBD2. After removal of 3 bases from V and 6 bases from J, the junction contained 6 bases not matched to a gene. This CDR3 is built from 16 residues. CDR1 and CDR2 from the germline V gene are SGHAT and FQNNGV.

V and J are TRBV5-1 and TRBJ2-7, with D possibly matching TRBD2 (5 bases). The germline V and J ends were trimmed by 4 bases and 2 bases, with 13 bases remaining between them. The CDR3 totals 14 residues. In germline, CDR1 is SGHRS, CDR2 YFSETQ. CDR3 in amino acids: CASSQKDGTYEQYF. The CDR3 bases are TGCGCCAGCAGCCAGAAGGACGGGACCTACGAGCAGTACTTC.

The chain recombines TRBV2 with TRBJ2-5, with D perhaps matching TRBD2 (6 bases). From germline, CDR1 is SNHLY and CDR2 FYNNEI. This CDR3 is built from 13 residues. Trimming took off 10 bases at V and 5 bases at J, with 17 bases between the two ends. CDR3 DNA: TGTGCCACCCGACCGGGGGTGTGGGAGACCCAGTACTTC. It encodes CATRPGVWETQYF.

The CDR3 loop is CASRSDGISGNTIYF. CDR3 DNA sequence: TGTGCCAGCAGATCAGACGGGATCTCTGGAAACACCATATATTTT. The chain couples TRBV5-4 to TRBJ1-3; D is undetermined. Germline loops: CDR1 SGHNT, CDR2 YYREEE (reference sequence). This CDR3 contains 15 residues. V lost 5 bases and J 0 bases, leaving 12 bases between the germline ends.

This rearrangement joins TRBV4-2 to TRBJ1-4, with 7 bases lining up with TRBD1. There are 17 residues in the CDR3. Losses at the gene ends were 0 bases for V and 0 bases for J; bases not matched to a gene: 4. The germline V gene encodes CDR1 LGHNA and CDR2 YNFKEQ. The CDR3 DNA reads TGTGCCAGCAGCCAAGATGAGGGACAGTCAACTAATGAAAAACTGTTTTTT. This gives the protein CASSQDEGQSTNEKLFF.

This rearrangement joins TRBV11-2 to TRBJ1-1; D possibly corresponds to TRBD1 (5 bases). The CDR3 loop spans 13 amino acids. Germline loops: CDR1 SGHAT, CDR2 FQNNGV. V gave up 3 bases and J gave up 1 base, with 6 bases separating them. CDR3 sequence (DNA): TGTGCCAGCAGCTTTGGACAGAACACTGAAGCTTTCTTT. Amino acids: CASSFGQNTEAFF. The variable domain in full, completed from reference TRBV11-2 and TRBJ1-1, reads EAGVAQSPRYKIIEKRQSVAFWCNPISGHATLYWYQQILGQGPKLLIQFQNNGVVDDSQLPKDRFSAERLKGVDSTLKIQPAKLEDSAVYLCASSFGQNTEAFFGQGTRLTVV.

This sequence joins TRBV30 and TRBJ1-3; D might be TRBD1 (5 bases). CDR1 is GTSNPN and CDR2 is SVGIG in the germline V gene (reference sequence). The CDR3 runs 18 residues. V lost 0 bases, J lost 0 bases, and 18 bases lay in between. CDR3 protein: CAWSVRVQGRLSGNTIYF. CDR3 in DNA: TGTGCCTGGAGTGTAAGGGTGCAGGGAAGGCTCTCTGGAAACACCATATATTTT.

The chain couples TRBV13 to TRBJ2-2; D unresolved. With 8 bases removed from V and 4 bases from J, the gap between germline ends came to 5 bases. This CDR3 comprises 11 residues. Germline CDR1 and CDR2: PRHDT and FYEKMQ (reference sequence). DNA of the CDR3: TGTGCCAGCCACACCACCGGGGAGCTGTTTTTT. Translated: CASHTTGELFF.

The chain carries TRBV7-7 and TRBJ2-5, with D perhaps TRBD1 (6 bases). Germline V lookup: CDR1 SSHAT, CDR2 FNYEAQ (reference sequence). This CDR3 comprises 13 residues. Trimming took off 1 base at V and 6 bases at J, with 9 bases between the two ends. The CDR3 DNA sequence: TGTGCCAGCAGCTTAGACAGGGATCAGACCCAGTACTTC. Translating it yields CASSLDRDQTQYF.

The genes are TRBV7-2 and TRBJ2-2, with D perhaps matching TRBD2 (6 bases). This CDR3 is built from 16 residues. Trimming left V 1 base short and J 4 bases short, with 13 bases between. Germline values: CDR1 SGHTA, CDR2 FQGNSA. The CDR3 DNA reads TGTGCCAGCAGCTTAGAGGGCGGGAAGATCACCGGGGAGCTGTTTTTT. It is translated as CASSLEGGKITGELFF.

This chain uses TRBV6-6 with TRBJ1-5; D gene ambiguous. The CDR3 length is 14 residues. Between the trimmed V and J ends, which lost 2 bases and 0 bases, there was a span of 5 bases. Germline CDR1 and CDR2: MNHNY and SVGAGI (reference sequence). CDR3 sequence (DNA): TGTGCCAGCAGTTACGTTAATAGCAATCAGCCCCAGCATTTT. Translating it yields CASSYVNSNQPQHF.

The genes are TRBV7-8 and TRBJ1-5; D is possibly TRBD1 (5 bases). CDR1 and CDR2 (germline): SGHVS, FQNEAQ. V lost 5 bases to trimming and J lost 6 bases, with 11 bases between them. The CDR3 consists of 13 residues. The CDR3 bases are TGTGCCAGCAGCGTGGGGCGCGCTCAGCCCCAGCATTTT. This gives the protein CASSVGRAQPQHF.

The genes are TRBV27 and TRBJ2-7, with 8 bases matching TRBD1. The CDR3 is made up of 14 amino acids. Germline CDR1 reads MNHEY; CDR2 reads SMNVEV (reference sequence). The J segment lost 4 bases and the V segment lost 7 bases, leaving 9 bases of the junction unmatched. CDR3: CASNPTGEGYEQYF. The CDR3 nucleotides read TGTGCCAGCAACCCGACAGGGGAAGGTTACGAGCAGTACTTC.

The V call is TRBV5-4, the J call TRBJ2-5, with no clear D. This CDR3 region has 12 residues. Germline CDR1 is SGHNT and CDR2 is YYREEE (reference sequence). Trimming took 1 base from V and 5 from J, leaving 6 bases between them. The CDR3 DNA is TGTGCCAGCAGCTTGTCTCGGGAGACCCAGTACTTC. Its protein product is CASSLSRETQYF.

V is TRBV6-6 and J is TRBJ1-2; a possible D gene is TRBD1 (6 bases). The CDR3 is made up of 14 amino acids. V was trimmed by 4 bases and J by 7 bases, leaving 16 bases between them. The V gene's germline CDR1 is MNHNY and CDR2 SVGAGI (reference sequence). The CDR3 bases are TGTGCCAGCAGTTCCGAGGGGCGAGGGGGTGGCTACACCTTC. It codes for CASSSEGRGGGYTF.

In this sample, this clone turned up once. This sequence joins TRBV2 and TRBJ2-7; perhaps TRBD1 as D (6 bases). The CDR3 totals 13 residues. V dropped 6 bases and J dropped 3 bases, with 12 bases sitting between them. Germline CDR1 is SNHLY and CDR2 is FYNNEI. DNA for the CDR3: TGTGCCAGCAGAGGGACATATCTCTACGAGCAGTACTTC. Its translation: CASRGTYLYEQYF.

The CDR3 is CASTALEGRYGYTF. The CDR3 DNA follows: TGCGCCAGCACCGCGCTAGAGGGTCGCTATGGCTACACCTTC. J is TRBJ1-2 and V is TRBV10-2; D is uncertain. CDR1 and CDR2 (germline): WSHSY, SAAADI. Trimming took off 7 bases at V and 4 bases at J, with 16 bases between the two ends. The CDR3 totals 14 residues.

V is TRBV5-6 and J is TRBJ1-2; 8 nucleotides align to TRBD1. The junction had 4 bases not matched to a gene; V was cut back by 3 bases and J by 0 bases. CDR1 and CDR2 (germline): SGHDT, YYEEEE. The CDR3 is 15 amino acids. The CDR3 loop reads CASSWTGSANYGYTF. In nucleotides, the CDR3 is TGTGCCAGCAGCTGGACAGGGTCTGCTAACTATGGCTACACCTTC.

The rearrangement links TRBV5-1 to TRBJ1-2, with 9 bases lining up with TRBD1. This CDR3 contains 16 residues. Trimming took 4 bases from V and 0 from J; bases not matched to a gene: 7. CDR1 and CDR2 from the germline V gene are SGHRS and YFSETQ. The CDR3 region has the DNA TGCGCCAGCAGCCCGGGACAGGGTTTCTCTAACTATGGCTACACCTTC. It codes for CASSPGQGFSNYGYTF.

This chain joins TRBV4-2 and TRBJ1-5; weak D call: TRBD1 (6 bases). The germline gives CDR1 LGHNA, CDR2 YNFKEQ. Trimming took off 5 bases at V and 2 bases at J, with 16 bases between the two ends. This CDR3 contains 16 residues. CDR3 in amino acids: CASSSVGGWGNQPQHF. The DNA for the CDR3 is TGTGCCAGCAGCTCGGTAGGGGGTTGGGGCAATCAGCCCCAGCATTTT.

J is TRBJ2-3 and V is TRBV11-2, with TRBD2 matching over 8 bases. CDR3 length: 17 amino acids. CDR1 is SGHAT, CDR2 FQNNGV, per germline. V lost 2 bases and J lost 2; bases outside the gene matches: 9. This chain's CDR3 is CASSLRVTGGPTDTQYF. The CDR3 DNA reads as TGTGCCAGCAGCTTAAGGGTAACGGGGGGGCCCACAGATACGCAGTATTTT.